This T cell receptor (beta chain) was sequenced during a study of post-analysis software for immune sequencing data. About the study: Relapsing-remitting, secondary progressive and progressive-relapsing forms made up the multiple sclerosis disease courses.

A remark on this clonotype: The antigen remains undetermined.

V was cut by 5 bases and J by 3 bases, with 17 bases left in between. Germline V gene data show CDR1 as SEHNR and CDR2 as FQNEAQ (reference sequence). The CDR3 has 16 residues. Study observations and caveats: Five or six TRBV segments, TRBV5-6, TRBV5-1 and TRBV20-1 among them, were found more frequent in patients than controls. For normalized Chao1 diversity, multiple sclerosis patients scored significantly lower than controls did.

cDNA libraries of TCR beta carried unique molecular identifiers. Once roughly 1 to 10 million T cells were used, roughly 0.5 million cDNA molecules resulted. A single record per CDR3 protein comes from TCRdb applying MiXCR to the PCR reads. The table lists about 820,000 distinct CDR3 sequences, about 57% of them singletons, with around 4.5% in the top ten. The chain is built from TRBV7-9 and TRBJ2-1; D remains unclear. The sequence was obtained from a girl aged 5 to 17 with multiple sclerosis. Sequencing was performed on blood. This CDR3 reads CASSPPGDWVYNEQFF. The CDR3 DNA sequence: TGTGCCAGCAGCCCACCTGGAGATTGGGTCTACAATGAGCAGTTCTTC.